Listed here are 27 T cell receptor beta chains from one sample, sequenced in a study of PD-L1 blockade in urothelial cancer. TCRdb keeps only in-frame clones here, not all; method: immunoSEQ multiplex PCR. The sample records under 100,000 clones, 82% being singletons. The sample in question was PBMCs, obtained around atezolizumab (anti-PD-L1) treatment. These receptors all stem from a man aged 65 to 85 with urothelial cancer.

This chain connects TRBV7-2 to TRBJ1-6; D remains ambiguous. With 2 bases removed from V and 10 bases from J, the gap between germline ends came to 9 bases. The length of the CDR3 is 13 residues. Germline assignment: CDR1 SGHTA and CDR2 FQGNSA. The CDR3 DNA follows: TGTGCCAGCAGCTTAATGGCAGAATCACCCCTCCACTTT. It yields the protein CASSLMAESPLHF. Full variable domain (missing parts from reference TRBV7-2 and TRBJ1-6): GAGVSQSPSNKVTEKGKDVELRCDPISGHTALYWYRQSLGQGLEFLIYFQGNSAPDKSGLPSDRFSAERTGGSVSTLTIQRTQQEDSAVYLCASSLMAESPLHFGNGTRLTVT.

CDR3 sequence reads: CASSRDSRLEKLFF. The CDR3 bases are TGTGCCAGCAGCCGGGACAGTCGACTTGAAAAACTGTTTTTT. V gene TRBV6-5 combines with J gene TRBJ1-4, with 7 nucleotides matching TRBD1. Germline V CDR1 and CDR2: MNHEY, SVGAGI. The CDR3 extends over 14 amino acids. V lost 6 bases, J lost 7 bases, and 8 bases stayed unmatched.

The CDR3 DNA follows: TGTGCCAGCAGCCCACCCGCGCGCCCCTACCCCCTGCGCAGCAATCAGCCCCAGCATTTT. Its translation: CASSPPARPYPLRSNQPQHF. The V gene is TRBV7-7, the J gene TRBJ1-5, with D uncertain. The germline V gene has CDR1 SSHAT and CDR2 FNYEAQ (reference sequence). V was shortened by 5 bases and J by 1 base, with 27 bases between the two germline ends. The CDR3 length is 20 residues. Using reference TRBV7-7 and TRBJ1-5 for the parts outside the CDR3, the full variable domain is GAGVSQSPRYKVTKRGQDVTLRCDPISSHATLYWYQQALGQGPEFLTYFNYEAQPDKSGLPSDRFSAERPEGSISTLTIQRTEQRDSAMYRCASSPPARPYPLRSNQPQHFGDGTRLSIL.

The chain recombines TRBV4-1 with TRBJ2-3; D perhaps matches TRBD2 (5 bases). V was clipped by 0 bases and J by 5 bases, with 9 bases between them. Germline V gene data show CDR1 as MGHRA and CDR2 as YSYEKL. The CDR3 is 14 amino acids. The CDR3 sequence: CASSQEAAQDTQYF. The CDR3 nucleotides are TGCGCCAGCAGCCAAGAAGCGGCTCAAGATACGCAGTATTTT.

V is TRBV11-3 and J is TRBJ2-5, with D unclear. V was pared by 1 base and J by 4 bases, with 4 bases between. Germline CDR1 is SGHNT and CDR2 is YENEEA. The CDR3 is 12 residues long. DNA for the CDR3: TGTGCCAGCAGCTTAGGTATAGAGACCCAGTACTTC. As protein: CASSLGIETQYF.

This sequence joins TRBV7-9 and TRBJ1-4; D may be TRBD1 (6 bases). V gave up 4 bases and J gave up 5 bases, with 14 bases separating them. Per germline, CDR1 SEHNR and CDR2 FQNEAQ (reference sequence). CDR3 length: 15 residues. Here the CDR3 DNA reads TGTGCCAGCAGCTCCTGGGACATGGAGAATGAAAAACTGTTTTTT. Its translation is CASSSWDMENEKLFF.

This chain uses TRBV2 with TRBJ2-3, with 7 positions matching TRBD1. This CDR3 is built from 16 residues. The trim removed 7 bases at V and 4 bases at J, leaving 14 bases unmatched. CDR1 is SNHLY, CDR2 FYNNEI, per germline. As DNA, the CDR3 is TGTGCCAGCACCCCCTTAGGGGGCGGTGAAGCAGATACGCAGTATTTT. Protein: CASTPLGGGEADTQYF.

The chain combines TRBV19 with TRBJ2-2; TRBD2 agrees at 14 bases. The V segment lost 5 bases and the J segment 2 bases; nucleotides outside the gene matches: 7. The CDR3 consists of 18 residues. CDR1 is LNHDA and CDR2 is SQIVND in the germline V gene (reference sequence). The DNA of the CDR3 is TGTGCCAGTAGTCTGAGGACTAGCGGGGGGCCAAACACCGGGGAGCTGTTTTTT. Translating it yields CASSLRTSGGPNTGELFF.

The chain uses TRBV6-1 and TRBJ1-1, with a tentative D call TRBD1 (5 bases). Looked up from germline, CDR1 is MNHNS and CDR2 is SASEGT. Trimming left V 0 bases short and J 11 bases short, with 16 bases between. The CDR3 runs to 14 residues. CDR3 sequence: CASSEATGRSGAFF. The CDR3 DNA sequence: TGTGCCAGCAGTGAAGCGACGGGCAGATCAGGGGCTTTCTTT.

V usage is TRBV2 and J usage is TRBJ2-3; 8 nucleotides agree with TRBD2. This CDR3 has 20 residues. Germline V gives CDR1 SNHLY, CDR2 FYNNEI. With 5 bases clipped from V and 0 bases from J, the junction kept 19 bases outside the gene matches. As DNA, the CDR3 is TGTGCCAGCAGTTCAACTGCGGGGGGATTAAAGCCGACTAGCACAGATACGCAGTATTTT. It is translated as CASSSTAGGLKPTSTDTQYF.

This chain uses TRBV6-6 with TRBJ1-2; TRBD1 aligns across 10 bases. Trimming at V came to 6 bases and at J to 7 bases, leaving 8 bases not matched to a gene. CDR3 length: 14 residues. Germline V lookup: CDR1 MNHNY, CDR2 SVGAGI (reference sequence). The CDR3 protein is CASRTPGQGFGYTF. CDR3 coding DNA: TGTGCCAGCAGAACACCGGGACAGGGGTTTGGCTACACCTTC.

This clone was counted once. The chain joins TRBV7-8 to TRBJ2-3; 9 bases are shared with TRBD1. Per germline, CDR1 SGHVS and CDR2 FQNEAQ. After removal of 4 bases from V and 4 bases from J, the junction contained 3 bases not matched to a gene. The CDR3 runs to 14 residues. This CDR3 is CASSWDREADTQYF. CDR3 nucleotide sequence: TGTGCCAGCAGCTGGGACAGGGAGGCAGATACGCAGTATTTT.

The V gene is TRBV7-2, the J gene TRBJ2-7; 8 bases agree with TRBD1. This CDR3 has 14 residues. Germline assignment: CDR1 SGHTA and CDR2 FQGNSA. V gave up 5 bases and J gave up 4 bases; unmatched junction bases: 7. CDR3 nucleotide sequence: TGTGCCAGCAGCGTCACAGGGGGACCTTACGAGCAGTACTTC. Amino acids: CASSVTGGPYEQYF.

The table lists this clone with a few counts. The chain uses TRBV6-1 and TRBJ2-7, with 8 bases fitting TRBD2. CDR1 and CDR2 (germline): MNHNS, SASEGT. The V segment lost 6 bases and the J segment 4 bases; nucleotides outside the gene matches: 11. CDR3 length: 15 residues. The DNA of the CDR3 is TGTGCCAGCAGCCACACAGGGACTAGGGATTACGAGCAGTACTTC. Amino acids: CASSHTGTRDYEQYF.

This CDR3 is CSVEEIAGVYNEQFF. The CDR3, as DNA: TGCAGCGTTGAGGAGATAGCGGGAGTCTACAATGAGCAGTTCTTC. The chain combines TRBV29-1 with TRBJ2-1; 9 bases line up with TRBD2. The germline V gene encodes CDR1 SQVTM and CDR2 ANQGSEA. Trimming took 3 bases from V and 3 from J; bases not matched to a gene: 6. CDR3 length equals 15 residues.

This clone has just a few counts. The chain joins TRBV12-5 to TRBJ1-3; D is perhaps TRBD1 (5 bases). The germline gives CDR1 LGHNT, CDR2 FRNRAP. The CDR3 covers 16 residues. Trimming cost V 3 bases and J 2 bases, with 14 bases left between them. This chain's CDR3 is CASGFPPGQAGNTIYF. CDR3 DNA: TGTGCTAGTGGTTTTCCCCCCGGACAAGCTGGAAACACCATATATTTT.

The chain joins TRBV5-1 to TRBJ2-2; the match to TRBD2 covers 8 bases. V dropped 1 base and J dropped 1; count of bases not matched to a gene: 9. Germline assignment: CDR1 SGHRS and CDR2 YFSETQ. The CDR3 is 18 residues long. Here the CDR3 reads CASSLISGDLMNTGELFF. In nucleotides, the CDR3 is TGCGCCAGCAGCTTGATTAGCGGGGATCTTATGAACACCGGGGAGCTGTTTTTT.

J is TRBJ2-4 and V is TRBV11-2; no clear D gene. Germline CDR1 and CDR2: SGHAT and FQNNGV. V gave up 6 bases and J gave up 5 bases, with 11 bases separating them. The CDR3 has 13 amino acids. DNA of the CDR3: TGTGCCAGCAGAGACAAGTCCCAAAACATTCAGTACTTC. It translates to CASRDKSQNIQYF.

This clone was picked up one time. The chain employs TRBV7-9 and TRBJ2-1, with a weak D call TRBD2 (5 bases). The CDR3 sequence is 14 residues long. Germline values: CDR1 SEHNR, CDR2 FQNEAQ (reference sequence). Between the trimmed V and J ends, which lost 0 bases and 8 bases, there was a span of 11 bases. Here the CDR3 reads CASSLALGVYEQFF. CDR3 nucleotide sequence: TGTGCCAGCAGCTTAGCACTAGGTGTCTATGAGCAGTTCTTC.

In nucleotides, the CDR3 is TGTGCCAGTAGTGTTGACAGCAGCTCCTACGAGCAGTACTTC. As protein: CASSVDSSSYEQYF. The chain couples TRBV19 to TRBJ2-7, with D perhaps matching TRBD1 (5 bases). This CDR3 has 14 residues. The germline V gene encodes CDR1 LNHDA and CDR2 SQIVND (reference sequence). V gave up 5 bases and J gave up 0 bases, with 11 bases separating them.

The CDR3 here is CASIGEGAAEAFF. For the CDR3, the DNA is TGCGCCAGCATTGGAGAGGGGGCAGCTGAAGCTTTCTTT. The V gene is TRBV5-1, the J gene TRBJ1-1; 7 bases line up with TRBD1. The CDR3 consists of 13 residues. V was clipped by 6 bases and J by 6 bases; unmatched bases: 8. Germline values: CDR1 SGHRS, CDR2 YFSETQ.

This clone was counted a few times. This chain connects TRBV4-1 to TRBJ2-1; D not certain. Germline CDR1 reads MGHRA; CDR2 reads YSYEKL. The CDR3 runs 13 residues. The ends were cut back, 3 bases at V and 6 bases at J, with 9 bases in the middle. This CDR3 is CASSQGQLNEQFF. The CDR3 bases are TGCGCCAGCAGCCAGGGCCAGCTCAATGAGCAGTTCTTC.

The chain carries TRBV5-1 and TRBJ1-2; D is perhaps TRBD1 (6 bases). Germline-derived CDR1 and CDR2 are SGHRS and YFSETQ. Trimming removed 3 bases from V and 2 bases from J, with 8 bases in between. The CDR3 length is 13 residues. The CDR3 is CASSSGHNYGYTF. CDR3 in DNA: TGCGCCAGCAGCTCGGGACACAACTATGGCTACACCTTC.

In DNA, the CDR3 is TGTGCCAGCAGCCAGGGGGCGATTTATAATTCACCCCTCCACTTT. It translates to CASSQGAIYNSPLHF. V usage is TRBV5-4 and J usage is TRBJ1-6, with TRBD1 matching over 8 bases. This CDR3 spans 15 amino acids. Unmatched junction bases numbered 4, after V lost 4 bases and J lost 4 bases. CDR1 SGHNT and CDR2 YYREEE come from the germline V gene (reference sequence).

The chain couples TRBV5-1 to TRBJ1-1, with D possibly matching TRBD1 (6 bases). Trimming took off 4 bases at V and 1 base at J, with 11 bases between the two ends. Germline V gives CDR1 SGHRS, CDR2 YFSETQ. There are 14 residues in the CDR3. The CDR3 DNA sequence: TGCGCCAGCAGCATCATGACAGGGAACACTGAAGCTTTCTTT. It encodes CASSIMTGNTEAFF.

The rearrangement uses TRBV7-9 and TRBJ2-7; 7 bases are shared with TRBD1. After removal of 5 bases from V and 4 bases from J, the junction contained 5 bases not matched to a gene. Germline loops: CDR1 SEHNR, CDR2 FQNEAQ (reference sequence). CDR3 length equals 13 residues. The CDR3 protein is CASSAGTAYEQYF. CDR3 in DNA: TGTGCCAGCAGCGCCGGGACAGCTTACGAGCAGTACTTC. Filled out from reference TRBV7-9 and TRBJ2-7, the complete variable domain reads DTGVSQNPRHKITKRGQNVTFRCDPISEHNRLYWYRQTLGQGPEFLTYFQNEAQLEKSRLLSDRFSAERPKGSFSTLEIQRTEQGDSAMYLCASSAGTAYEQYFGPGTRLTVT.

This rearrangement joins TRBV7-3 to TRBJ2-3; D is ambiguous. The CDR3 covers 13 residues. The V end was cut by 5 bases, the J end by 5 bases, with 11 bases between. Germline loops: CDR1 SGHTA, CDR2 FQGTGA. This CDR3 is CASSLSPRDTQYF. The CDR3 bases are TGTGCCAGCAGCCTGTCGCCGAGAGATACGCAGTATTTT. Full variable domain (outside the CDR3, taken from reference TRBV7-3 and TRBJ2-3): GAGVSQTPSNKVTEKGKYVELRCDPISGHTALYWYRQSLGQGPEFLIYFQGTGAADDSGLPNDRFFAVRPEGSVSTLKIQRTERGDSAVYLCASSLSPRDTQYFGPGTRLTVL.